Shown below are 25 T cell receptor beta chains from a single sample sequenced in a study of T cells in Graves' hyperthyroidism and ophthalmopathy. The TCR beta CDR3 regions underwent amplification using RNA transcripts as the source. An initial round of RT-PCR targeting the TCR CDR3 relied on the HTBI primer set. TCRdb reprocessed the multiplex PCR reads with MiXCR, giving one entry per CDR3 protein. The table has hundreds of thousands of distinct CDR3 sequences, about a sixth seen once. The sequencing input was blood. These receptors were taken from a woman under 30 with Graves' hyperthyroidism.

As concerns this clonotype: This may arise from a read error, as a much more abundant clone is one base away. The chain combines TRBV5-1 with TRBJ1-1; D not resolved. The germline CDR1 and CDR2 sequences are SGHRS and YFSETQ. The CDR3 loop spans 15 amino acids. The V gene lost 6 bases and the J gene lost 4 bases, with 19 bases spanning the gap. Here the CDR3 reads CASTPPPVGGTEAFF. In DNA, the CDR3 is TGCGCCAGCACACCACCCCCAGTGGGCGGCACTGAAGCTTTCTTT.

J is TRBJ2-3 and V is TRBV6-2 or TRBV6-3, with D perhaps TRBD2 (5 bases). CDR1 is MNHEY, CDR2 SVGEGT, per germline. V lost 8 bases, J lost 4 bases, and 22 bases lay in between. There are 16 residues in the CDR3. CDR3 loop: CASRSQGRTYADTQYF. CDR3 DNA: TGTGCCAGCCGCAGTCAAGGACGGACTTACGCAGATACGCAGTATTTT.

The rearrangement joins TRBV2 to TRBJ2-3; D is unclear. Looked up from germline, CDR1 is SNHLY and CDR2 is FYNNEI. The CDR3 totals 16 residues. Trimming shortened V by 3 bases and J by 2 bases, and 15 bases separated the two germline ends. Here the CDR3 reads CASSEARGFNTDTQYF. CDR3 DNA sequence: TGTGCCAGCAGTGAGGCCAGAGGATTCAACACAGATACGCAGTATTTT.

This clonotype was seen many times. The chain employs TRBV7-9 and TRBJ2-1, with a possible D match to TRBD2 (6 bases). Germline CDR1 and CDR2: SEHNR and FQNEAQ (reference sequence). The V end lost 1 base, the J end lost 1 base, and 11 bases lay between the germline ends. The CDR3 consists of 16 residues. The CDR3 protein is CASSLVASVSYNEQFF. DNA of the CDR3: TGTGCCAGCAGCTTAGTTGCTAGCGTGTCCTACAATGAGCAGTTCTTC. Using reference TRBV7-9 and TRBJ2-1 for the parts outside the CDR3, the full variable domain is DTGVSQNPRHKITKRGQNVTFRCDPISEHNRLYWYRQTLGQGPEFLTYFQNEAQLEKSRLLSDRFSAERPKGSFSTLEIQRTEQGDSAMYLCASSLVASVSYNEQFFGPGTRLTVL.

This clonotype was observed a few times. The CDR3 reads CASSDQGNTDTQYF. The CDR3 coding sequence is TGCGCCAGCAGTGATCAGGGAAACACAGATACGCAGTATTTT. This chain joins TRBV10-1 and TRBJ2-3; weak D call: TRBD1 (5 bases). CDR1 WNHNN and CDR2 SYGVQD come from the germline V gene (reference sequence). CDR3 size: 14 residues. V shed 3 bases and J shed 2 bases, with 9 bases lying between them.

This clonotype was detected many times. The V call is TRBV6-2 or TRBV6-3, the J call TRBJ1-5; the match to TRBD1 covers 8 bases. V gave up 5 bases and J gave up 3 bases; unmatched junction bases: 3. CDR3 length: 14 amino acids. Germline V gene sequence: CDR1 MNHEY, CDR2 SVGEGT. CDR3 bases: TGTGCCAGCAGTCGACAGGGGAACAATCAGCCCCAGCATTTT. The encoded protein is CASSRQGNNQPQHF.

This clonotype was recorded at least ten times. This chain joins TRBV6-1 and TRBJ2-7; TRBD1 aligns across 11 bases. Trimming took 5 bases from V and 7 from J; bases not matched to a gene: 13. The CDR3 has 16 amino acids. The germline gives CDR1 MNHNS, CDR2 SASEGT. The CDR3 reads CASSHQGQGGGWEQYF. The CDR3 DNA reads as TGTGCCAGCAGTCACCAGGGACAGGGGGGTGGTTGGGAGCAGTACTTC.

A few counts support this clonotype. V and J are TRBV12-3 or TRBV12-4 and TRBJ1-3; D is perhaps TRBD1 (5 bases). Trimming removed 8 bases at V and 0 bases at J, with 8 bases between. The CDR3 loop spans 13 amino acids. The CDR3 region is CASVGDSGNTIYF. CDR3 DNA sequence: TGTGCCAGCGTGGGGGACTCTGGAAACACCATATATTTT.

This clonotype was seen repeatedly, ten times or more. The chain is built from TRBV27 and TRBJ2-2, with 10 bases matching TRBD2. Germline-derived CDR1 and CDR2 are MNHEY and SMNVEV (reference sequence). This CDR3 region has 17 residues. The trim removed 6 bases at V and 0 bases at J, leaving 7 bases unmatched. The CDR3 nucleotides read TGTGCCAGCAGCCCCAGCGGGGGGGTTCCGAACACCGGGGAGCTGTTTTTT. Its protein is CASSPSGGVPNTGELFF.

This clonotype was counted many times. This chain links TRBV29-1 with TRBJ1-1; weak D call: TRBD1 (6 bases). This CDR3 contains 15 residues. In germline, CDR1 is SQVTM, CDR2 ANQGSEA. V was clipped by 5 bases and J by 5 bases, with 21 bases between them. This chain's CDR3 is CSVRRDTSPGTEAFF. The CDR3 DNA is TGCAGCGTTCGCCGGGACACCTCCCCGGGGACTGAAGCTTTCTTT.

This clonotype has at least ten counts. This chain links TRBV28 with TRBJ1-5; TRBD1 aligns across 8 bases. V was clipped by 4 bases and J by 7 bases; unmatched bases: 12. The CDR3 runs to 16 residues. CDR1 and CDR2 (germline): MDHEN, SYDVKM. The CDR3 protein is CASSWGGTGPGQPQHF. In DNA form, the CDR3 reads TGTGCCAGCAGTTGGGGGGGGACAGGCCCAGGACAGCCCCAGCATTTT.

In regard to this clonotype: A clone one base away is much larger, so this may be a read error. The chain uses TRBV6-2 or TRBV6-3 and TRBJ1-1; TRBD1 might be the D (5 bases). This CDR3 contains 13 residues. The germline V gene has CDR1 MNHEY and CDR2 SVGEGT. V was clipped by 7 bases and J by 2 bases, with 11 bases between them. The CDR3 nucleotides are TGTGCCAGCACCCAGAGGGGAAACACTGAAGCTTTCTTT. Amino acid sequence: CASTQRGNTEAFF.

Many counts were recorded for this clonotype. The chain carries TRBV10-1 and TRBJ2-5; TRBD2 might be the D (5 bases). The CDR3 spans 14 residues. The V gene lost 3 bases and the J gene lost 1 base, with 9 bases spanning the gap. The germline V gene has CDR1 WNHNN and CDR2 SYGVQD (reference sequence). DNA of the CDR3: TGCGCCAGCAGTGAAGGTGGGAGCCAAGAGACCCAGTACTTC. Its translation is CASSEGGSQETQYF.

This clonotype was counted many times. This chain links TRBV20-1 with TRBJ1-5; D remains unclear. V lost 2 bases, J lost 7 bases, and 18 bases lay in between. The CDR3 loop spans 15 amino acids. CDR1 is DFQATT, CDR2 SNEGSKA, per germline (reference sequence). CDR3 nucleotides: TGCAGTGCTAGACAATCTGGCCAGAAACGGCAGCCCCAGCATTTT. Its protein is CSARQSGQKRQPQHF.

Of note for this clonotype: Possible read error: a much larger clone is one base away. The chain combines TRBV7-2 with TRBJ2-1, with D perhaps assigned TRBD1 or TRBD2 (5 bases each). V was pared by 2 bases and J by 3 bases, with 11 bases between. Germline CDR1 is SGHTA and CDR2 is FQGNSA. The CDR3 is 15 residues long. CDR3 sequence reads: CTSSLRGVSYNEQFF. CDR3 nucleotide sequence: TGTACCAGCAGCTTAAGAGGGGTGAGCTACAATGAGCAGTTCTTC. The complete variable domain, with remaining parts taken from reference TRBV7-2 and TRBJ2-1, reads GAGVSQSPSNKVTEKGKDVELRCDPISGHTALYWYRQSLGQGLEFLIYFQGNSAPDKSGLPSDRFSAERTGGSVSTLTIQRTQQEDSAVYLCTSSLRGVSYNEQFFGPGTRLTVL.

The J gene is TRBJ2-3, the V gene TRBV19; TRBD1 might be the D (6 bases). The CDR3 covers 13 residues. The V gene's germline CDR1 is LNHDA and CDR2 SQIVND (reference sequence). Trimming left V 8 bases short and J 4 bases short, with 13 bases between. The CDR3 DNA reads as TGTGCCAGTGACGCAGGGGCGGCAGATACGCAGTATTTT. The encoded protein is CASDAGAADTQYF.

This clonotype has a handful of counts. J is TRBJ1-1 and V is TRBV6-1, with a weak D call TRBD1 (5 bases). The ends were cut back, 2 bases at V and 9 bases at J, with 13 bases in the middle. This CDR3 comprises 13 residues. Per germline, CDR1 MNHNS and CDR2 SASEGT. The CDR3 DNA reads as TGTGCCAGCAGTGAATGGGATGGGGCAAAAGCTTTCTTT. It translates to CASSEWDGAKAFF.

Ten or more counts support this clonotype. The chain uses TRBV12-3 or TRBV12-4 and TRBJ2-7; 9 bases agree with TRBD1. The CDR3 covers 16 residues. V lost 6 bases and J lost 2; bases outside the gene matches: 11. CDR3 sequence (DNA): TGTGCCAGCAGCCTAACCCTGGGACAGGGCGCCTACGAGCAGTACTTC. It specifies CASSLTLGQGAYEQYF.

CDR3: CASSSQIGLAGDQEQYF. Written as DNA, the CDR3 is TGTGCCAGCAGTTCCCAGATTGGACTAGCGGGAGATCAGGAGCAGTACTTC. The chain joins TRBV12-3 or TRBV12-4 to TRBJ2-7; TRBD2 aligns across 13 bases. Germline trimming cut 4 bases from V and 7 bases from J; bases unmatched to any gene: 13. The CDR3 extends over 17 amino acids.

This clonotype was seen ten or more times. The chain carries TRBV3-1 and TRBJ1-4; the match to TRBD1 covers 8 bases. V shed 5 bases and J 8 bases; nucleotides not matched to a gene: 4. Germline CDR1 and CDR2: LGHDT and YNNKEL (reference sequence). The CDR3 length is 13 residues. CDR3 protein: CASSDRGSEKLFF. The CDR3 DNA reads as TGTGCCAGCAGCGACAGGGGATCCGAAAAACTGTTTTTT.

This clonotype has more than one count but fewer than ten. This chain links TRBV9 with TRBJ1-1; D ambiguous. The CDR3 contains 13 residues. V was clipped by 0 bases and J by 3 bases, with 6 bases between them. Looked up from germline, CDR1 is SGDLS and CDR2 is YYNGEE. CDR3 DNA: TGTGCCAGCAGCGTAGCCATCCACACTGAAGCTTTCTTT. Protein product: CASSVAIHTEAFF.

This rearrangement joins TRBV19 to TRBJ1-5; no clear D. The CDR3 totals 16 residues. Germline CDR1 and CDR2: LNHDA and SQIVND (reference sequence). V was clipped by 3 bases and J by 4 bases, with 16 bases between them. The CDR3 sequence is CASSIPSDGNNQPQHF. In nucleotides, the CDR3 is TGTGCCAGTAGTATCCCATCGGACGGGAATAATCAGCCCCAGCATTTT. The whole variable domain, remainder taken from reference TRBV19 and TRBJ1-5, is DGGITQSPKYLFRKEGQNVTLSCEQNLNHDAMYWYRQDPGQGLRLIYYSQIVNDFQKGDIAEGYSVSREKKESFPLTVTSAQKNPTAFYLCASSIPSDGNNQPQHFGDGTRLSIL.

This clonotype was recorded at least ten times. Here the CDR3 reads CASSSDGNYGYTF. The CDR3 DNA reads as TGCGCCAGCAGCTCGGACGGAAACTATGGCTACACCTTC. The gene calls are TRBV5-1 and TRBJ1-2, with D hard to call. Deletions cut 3 bases from V and 2 bases from J, with 8 bases between. The CDR3 has 13 residues. Per the germline V gene, CDR1 is SGHRS and CDR2 is YFSETQ.

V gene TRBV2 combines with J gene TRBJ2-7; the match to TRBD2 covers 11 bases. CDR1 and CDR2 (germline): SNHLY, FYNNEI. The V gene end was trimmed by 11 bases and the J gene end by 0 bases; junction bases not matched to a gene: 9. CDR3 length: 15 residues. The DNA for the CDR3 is TGTGCCCCCAGAGGTACTAGCGGGAGCTCCTACGAGCAGTACTTC. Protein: CAPRGTSGSSYEQYF.

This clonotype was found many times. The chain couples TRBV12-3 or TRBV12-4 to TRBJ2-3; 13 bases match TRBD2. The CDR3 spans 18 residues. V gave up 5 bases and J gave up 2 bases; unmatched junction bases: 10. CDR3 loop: CASSRKPGLAGITDTQYF. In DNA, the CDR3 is TGTGCCAGCAGTCGCAAGCCGGGACTAGCGGGAATCACAGATACGCAGTATTTT.